Given below is one T cell receptor (beta chain) in context. Its antigen is unknown. The sample comes from a study of cytomegalovirus exposure and HLA in healthy donors. Study observations and caveats: There were some public TCRs occurring in many donors, but most TCR sequences were rare. Most subjects had HLA-A and HLA-B alleles reportedly predicted accurately by TCR beta sequences.

J was trimmed by 4 bases and V by 0 bases; bases with no gene match: 4. The CDR3 consists of 16 residues. Germline lookup yields CDR1 SGHTA and CDR2 FQGNSA. With 60 Vbeta and 13 Jbeta primers, the PCR was carried out. Some clones are missing from TCRdb's copy, which holds only in-frame ones; the method was immunoSEQ multiplex PCR. Of fewer than 150,000 clones listed, about 75% are singletons. Sequencing input: PBMCs. This TCR derives from a woman in her twenties or thirties in good health and CMV-seronegative. The rearrangement links TRBV7-2 to TRBJ2-1; 9 nucleotides line up with TRBD2. This chain's CDR3 is CASSLAGTSLYNEQFF. The CDR3 nucleotides read TGTGCCAGCAGCTTAGCGGGGACTAGCCTTTACAATGAGCAGTTCTTC.